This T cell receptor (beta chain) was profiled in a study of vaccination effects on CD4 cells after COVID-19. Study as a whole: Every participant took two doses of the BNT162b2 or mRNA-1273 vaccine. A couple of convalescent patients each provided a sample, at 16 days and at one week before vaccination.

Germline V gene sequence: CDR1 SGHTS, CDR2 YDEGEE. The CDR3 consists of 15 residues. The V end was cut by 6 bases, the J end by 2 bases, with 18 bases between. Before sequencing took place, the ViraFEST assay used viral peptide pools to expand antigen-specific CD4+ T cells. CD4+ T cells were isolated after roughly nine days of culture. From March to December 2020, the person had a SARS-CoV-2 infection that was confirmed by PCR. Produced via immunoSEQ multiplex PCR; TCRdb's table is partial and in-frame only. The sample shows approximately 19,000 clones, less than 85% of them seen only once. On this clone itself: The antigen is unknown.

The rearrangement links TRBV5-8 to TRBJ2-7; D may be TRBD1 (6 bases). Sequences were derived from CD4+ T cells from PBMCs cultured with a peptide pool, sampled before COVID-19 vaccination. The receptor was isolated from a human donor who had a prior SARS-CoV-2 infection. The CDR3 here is CASTTRPDRTYEQYF. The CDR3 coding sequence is TGTGCCAGCACCACCCGACCCGACAGGACCTACGAGCAGTACTTC. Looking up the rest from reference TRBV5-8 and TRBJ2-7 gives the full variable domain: EAGVTQSPTHLIKTRGQQATLRCSPISGHTSVYWYQQALGLGLQFLLWYDEGEERNRGNFPPRFSGRQFPNYSSELNVNALELEDSALYLCASTTRPDRTYEQYFGPGTRLTVT.